This TCR beta chain is drawn from a study of blood T cells in healthy people across ages. A second 7 to 11 cycle PCR used barcoded and J-beta primers. TCRdb reprocessed the 5' RACE reads via MiXCR and lists one record per CDR3 protein. Of about 1.8 million distinct CDR3 sequences listed, roughly 49% are singletons. This clonotype occurred a few times. V shed 5 bases, J shed 3 bases, and the junction held 6 bases outside the gene matches. Per germline, CDR1 MNHNY and CDR2 SVGAGI (reference sequence). CDR3 size: 15 residues. This TCR was sampled from a woman aged 40 to 50 in good health. The sequenced sample was blood. The chain is built from TRBV6-6 and TRBJ1-1; TRBD1 matches at 10 bases. The CDR3 sequence is CASSRQGARDTEAFF. DNA for the CDR3: TGTGCCAGCAGTCGACAGGGGGCTAGAGACACTGAAGCTTTCTTT.